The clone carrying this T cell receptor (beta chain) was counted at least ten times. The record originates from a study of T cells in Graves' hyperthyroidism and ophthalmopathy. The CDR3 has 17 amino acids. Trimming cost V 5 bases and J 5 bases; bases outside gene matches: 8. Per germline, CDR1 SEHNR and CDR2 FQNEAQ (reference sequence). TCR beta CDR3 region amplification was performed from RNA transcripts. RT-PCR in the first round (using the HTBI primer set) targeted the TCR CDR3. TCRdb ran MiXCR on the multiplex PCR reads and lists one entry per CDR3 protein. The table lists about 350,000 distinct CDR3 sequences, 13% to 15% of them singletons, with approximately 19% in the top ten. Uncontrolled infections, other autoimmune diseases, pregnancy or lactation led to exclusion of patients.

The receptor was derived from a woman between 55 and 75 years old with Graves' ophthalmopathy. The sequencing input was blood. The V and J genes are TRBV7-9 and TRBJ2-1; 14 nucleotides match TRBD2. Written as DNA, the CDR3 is TGTGCCAGCAGCCTGGGACTAGCGGGAGTTGGAGACAATGAGCAGTTCTTC. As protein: CASSLGLAGVGDNEQFF. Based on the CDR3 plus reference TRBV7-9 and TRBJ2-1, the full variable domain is DTGVSQNPRHKITKRGQNVTFRCDPISEHNRLYWYRQTLGQGPEFLTYFQNEAQLEKSRLLSDRFSAERPKGSFSTLEIQRTEQGDSAMYLCASSLGLAGVGDNEQFFGPGTRLTVL.